A selection of T cell receptor beta chains follows, all from one sample in a study. TCRdb independently ran MiXCR on the 5' RACE reads; one entry per CDR3 protein. The sample lists a few thousand distinct CDR3 sequences, roughly three fifths occurring once. Source material: naive CD4+ T cells sorted from blood. The receptor source for this set is a female donor with breast cancer. CDR3s include the opening cysteine and the closing phenylalanine or tryptophan. The order of the fields is clone size, D gene, V gene, J gene, CDR3 protein, CDR3 DNA. A D gene is named only where the DNA matches it firmly. Only part of the rows carry a size: once, few, many, or a class if the clone is expanded.

clone_size: -; d_call: -; v_call: TRBV4-2; j_call: TRBJ1-2; cdr3_aa: CASSQEARGYAF; cdr3_nt: TGTGCCAGCAGCCAAGAGGCTCGCGGCTACGCCTTC
clone_size: -; d_call: -; v_call: TRBV7-3; j_call: TRBJ1-1; cdr3_aa: CASSQGTNTEAFF; cdr3_nt: TGCGCCAGCAGCCAGGGGACGAACACTGAAGCTTTCTTT
clone_size: -; d_call: -; v_call: TRBV29-1; j_call: TRBJ1-1; cdr3_aa: CTSRSATNTEAFF; cdr3_nt: TGCACCAGCCGGTCGGCAACGAACACTGAAGCTTTCTTT
clone_size: few; d_call: -; v_call: TRBV6-1; j_call: TRBJ2-1; cdr3_aa: CASSQQLERSYNEQFF; cdr3_nt: TGTGCCAGCAGTCAACAACTAGAAAGGTCCTACAATGAGCAGTTCTTC
clone_size: few; d_call: -; v_call: TRBV18; j_call: TRBJ2-7; cdr3_aa: CASSPGRGATYEQYF; cdr3_nt: TGTGCCAGCTCACCTGGACGGGGGGCCACCTACGAGCAGTACTTC
clone_size: -; d_call: -; v_call: TRBV5-1; j_call: TRBJ2-7; cdr3_aa: CASSTGGHYEQYF; cdr3_nt: TGCGCCAGCTCAACCGGGGGCCACTACGAGCAGTACTTC
clone_size: few; d_call: -; v_call: TRBV3-1; j_call: TRBJ1-1; cdr3_aa: CASSQRGGGAFF; cdr3_nt: TGTGCCAGCAGCCAAAGGGGTGGCGGAGCTTTCTTT
clone_size: -; d_call: -; v_call: TRBV7-2; j_call: TRBJ2-1; cdr3_aa: CASSLSISSYEQFF; cdr3_nt: TGTGCCAGCAGCTTATCTATAAGCTCCTACGAGCAGTTCTTC
clone_size: -; d_call: -; v_call: TRBV20-1; j_call: TRBJ2-3; cdr3_aa: CSAFHLLNNRPDTQYF; cdr3_nt: TGCAGTGCTTTCCACTTATTAAACAACCGGCCAGATACGCAGTATTTT
clone_size: -; d_call: TRBD1; v_call: TRBV20-1; j_call: TRBJ1-4; cdr3_aa: CSARRTGIEKLFF; cdr3_nt: TGCAGTGCTAGAAGGACAGGGATCGAAAAACTGTTTTTT
clone_size: -; d_call: -; v_call: TRBV6-1; j_call: TRBJ2-2; cdr3_aa: CASGYGELFF; cdr3_nt: TGTGCCAGCGGCTATGGGGAGCTGTTTTTT
clone_size: -; d_call: -; v_call: TRBV5-1; j_call: TRBJ1-5; cdr3_aa: CASSLDRDSNQPQHF; cdr3_nt: TGCGCCAGCAGCTTGGACAGGGATAGCAATCAGCCCCAGCATTTT
clone_size: -; d_call: TRBD2; v_call: TRBV6-2/TRBV6-3; j_call: TRBJ2-7; cdr3_aa: CASSYSVPGLAFAREQYF; cdr3_nt: TGTGCCAGCAGTTACTCCGTACCGGGACTAGCCTTTGCTCGCGAGCAGTACTTC
clone_size: -; d_call: TRBD2; v_call: TRBV7-9; j_call: TRBJ2-5; cdr3_aa: CASSLATSGDLETQYF; cdr3_nt: TGTGCCAGCAGCCTTGCGACTAGCGGAGACCTTGAGACCCAGTACTTC
clone_size: few; d_call: -; v_call: TRBV6-5; j_call: TRBJ1-6; cdr3_aa: CASSSGRYNSPLHF; cdr3_nt: TGTGCCAGCAGTTCAGGGCGCTATAATTCACCCCTCCACTTT
clone_size: -; d_call: -; v_call: TRBV12-3/TRBV12-4; j_call: TRBJ1-1; cdr3_aa: CASSTGGRSEAFF; cdr3_nt: TGTGCCAGCAGCACGGGGGGTAGGTCTGAAGCTTTCTTT